This T cell receptor beta chain is drawn from a study of T cell repertoires in cytomegalovirus infection. Study results and caveats: Within the response measured ex vivo, HLA-C-restricted CMV-specific TCR beta clonotypes were dominant.

CDR1 is SGHTA and CDR2 is FQGNSA in the germline V gene. The CDR3 loop spans 13 amino acids. Germline trimming cut 3 bases from V and 14 bases from J; bases unmatched to any gene: 11. About this clonotype: Its antigen remains unidentified.

TCRdb reprocessed the reads via MiXCR and lists one record per CDR3 protein. The sample records roughly 340,000 distinct CDR3 sequences, about 28% being singletons. This material consisted of cultured PBMCs, taken from culture after CMV antigen stimulation. The rearrangement uses TRBV7-2 and TRBJ2-3, with 7 bases aligning to TRBD2. This receptor was obtained from a human donor in good health (CMV status not recorded). Some clones in this sample may be carry-over from other donors' samples. CDR3 residues: CASSFGARERRYF. CDR3 coding DNA: TGTGCCAGCAGCTTTGGGGCGCGGGAGCGAAGGTATTTT.